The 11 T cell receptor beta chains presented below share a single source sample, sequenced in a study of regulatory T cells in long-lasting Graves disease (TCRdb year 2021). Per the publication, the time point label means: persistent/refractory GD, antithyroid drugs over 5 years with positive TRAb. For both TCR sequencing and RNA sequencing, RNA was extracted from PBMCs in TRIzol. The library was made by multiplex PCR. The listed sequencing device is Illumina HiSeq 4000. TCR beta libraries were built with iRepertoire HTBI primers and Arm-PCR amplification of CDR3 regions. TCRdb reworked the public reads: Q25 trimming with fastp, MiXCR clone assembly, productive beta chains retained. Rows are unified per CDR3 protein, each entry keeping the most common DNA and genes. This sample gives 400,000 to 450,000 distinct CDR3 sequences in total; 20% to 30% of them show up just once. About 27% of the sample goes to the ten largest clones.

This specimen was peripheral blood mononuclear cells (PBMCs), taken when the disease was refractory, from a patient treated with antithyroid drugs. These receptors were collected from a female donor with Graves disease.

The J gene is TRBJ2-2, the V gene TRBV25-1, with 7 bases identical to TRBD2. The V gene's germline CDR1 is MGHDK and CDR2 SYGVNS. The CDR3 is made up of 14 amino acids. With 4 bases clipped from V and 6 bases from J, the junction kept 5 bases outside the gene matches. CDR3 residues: CASSGGGRAGELFF. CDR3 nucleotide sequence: TGTGCCAGCAGTGGGGGGGGGAGGGCCGGGGAGCTGTTTTTT.

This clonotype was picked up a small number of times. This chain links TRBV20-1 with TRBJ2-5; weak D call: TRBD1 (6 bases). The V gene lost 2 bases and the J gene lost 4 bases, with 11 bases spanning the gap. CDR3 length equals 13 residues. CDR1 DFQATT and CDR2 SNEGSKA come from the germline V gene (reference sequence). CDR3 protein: CSARSSRGETQYF. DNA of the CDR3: TGCAGTGCTAGATCTTCCAGGGGAGAGACCCAGTACTTC.

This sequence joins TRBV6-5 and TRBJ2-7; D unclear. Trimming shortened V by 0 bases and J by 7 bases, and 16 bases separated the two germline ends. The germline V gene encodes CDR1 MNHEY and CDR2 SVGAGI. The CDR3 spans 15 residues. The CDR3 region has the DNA TGTGCCAGCAGTTACTCGTCTCGGCCCATCGGGGAGCAGTACTTC. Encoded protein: CASSYSSRPIGEQYF.

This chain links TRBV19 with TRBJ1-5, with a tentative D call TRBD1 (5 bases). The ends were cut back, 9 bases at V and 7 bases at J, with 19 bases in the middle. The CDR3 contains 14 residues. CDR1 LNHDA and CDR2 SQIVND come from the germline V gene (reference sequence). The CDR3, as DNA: TGTGCCAGAGGGGACCGGCCGAGGCGGCAGCCCCAGCATTTT. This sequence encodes CARGDRPRRQPQHF.

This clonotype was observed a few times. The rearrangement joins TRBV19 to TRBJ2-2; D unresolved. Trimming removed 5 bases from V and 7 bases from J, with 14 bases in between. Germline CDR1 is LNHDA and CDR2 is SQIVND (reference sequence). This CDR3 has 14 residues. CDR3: CASSSWSGNGELFF. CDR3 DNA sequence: TGTGCCAGTAGTTCCTGGTCAGGCAACGGGGAGCTGTTTTTT.

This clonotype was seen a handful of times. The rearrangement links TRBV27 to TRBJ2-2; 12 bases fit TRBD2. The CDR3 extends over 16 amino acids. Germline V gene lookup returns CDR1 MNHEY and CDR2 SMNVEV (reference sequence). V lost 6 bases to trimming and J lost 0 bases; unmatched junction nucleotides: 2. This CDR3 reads CASRRTSGTNTGELFF. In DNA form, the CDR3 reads TGTGCCAGCAGAAGGACTAGCGGGACGAACACCGGGGAGCTGTTTTTT.

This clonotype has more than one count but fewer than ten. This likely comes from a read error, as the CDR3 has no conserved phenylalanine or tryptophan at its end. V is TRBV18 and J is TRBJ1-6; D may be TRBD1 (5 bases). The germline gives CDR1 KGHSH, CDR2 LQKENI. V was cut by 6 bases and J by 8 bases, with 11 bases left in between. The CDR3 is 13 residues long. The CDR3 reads CASSPRDYSPLHL. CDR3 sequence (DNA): TGTGCCAGCTCCCCCAGGGATTATTCACCCCTCCACCTT.

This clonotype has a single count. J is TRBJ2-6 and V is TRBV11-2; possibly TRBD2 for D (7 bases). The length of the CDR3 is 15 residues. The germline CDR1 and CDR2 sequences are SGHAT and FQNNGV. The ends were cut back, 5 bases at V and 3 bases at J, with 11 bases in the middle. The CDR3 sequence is CASSRGASGANVLTF. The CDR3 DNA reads TGTGCCAGCAGCCGGGGGGCCAGTGGGGCCAACGTCCTGACTTTC. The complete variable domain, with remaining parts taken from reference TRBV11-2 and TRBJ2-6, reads EAGVAQSPRYKIIEKRQSVAFWCNPISGHATLYWYQQILGQGPKLLIQFQNNGVVDDSQLPKDRFSAERLKGVDSTLKIQPAKLEDSAVYLCASSRGASGANVLTFGAGSRLTVL.

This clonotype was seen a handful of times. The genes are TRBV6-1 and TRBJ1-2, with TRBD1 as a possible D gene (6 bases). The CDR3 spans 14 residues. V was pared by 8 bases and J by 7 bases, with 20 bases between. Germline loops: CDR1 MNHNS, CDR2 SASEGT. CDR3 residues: CASSNAGGRAGYTF. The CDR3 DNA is TGTGCCAGCTCGAACGCGGGGGGCCGGGCTGGCTACACCTTC.

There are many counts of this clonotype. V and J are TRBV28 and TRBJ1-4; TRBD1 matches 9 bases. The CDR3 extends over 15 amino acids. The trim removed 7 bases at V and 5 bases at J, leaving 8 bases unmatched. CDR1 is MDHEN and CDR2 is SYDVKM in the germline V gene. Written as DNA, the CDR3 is TGTGCCAGCACCCGTGGGACAGGGAAAAATGAAAAACTGTTTTTT. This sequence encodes CASTRGTGKNEKLFF. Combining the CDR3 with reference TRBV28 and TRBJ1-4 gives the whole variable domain DVKVTQSSRYLVKRTGEKVFLECVQDMDHENMFWYRQDPGLGLRLIYFSYDVKMKEKGDIPEGYSVSREKKERFSLILESASTNQTSMYLCASTRGTGKNEKLFFGSGTQLSVL.

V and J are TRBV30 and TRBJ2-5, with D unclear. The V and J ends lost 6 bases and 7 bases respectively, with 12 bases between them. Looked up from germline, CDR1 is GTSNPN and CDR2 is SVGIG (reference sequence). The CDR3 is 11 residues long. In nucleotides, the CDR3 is TGTGCCTGTACAGATCCCAGGACCCAGTACTTC. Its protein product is CACTDPRTQYF. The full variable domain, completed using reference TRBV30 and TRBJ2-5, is SQTIHQWPATLVQPVGSPLSLECTVEGTSNPNLYWYRQAAGRGLQLLFYSVGIGQISSEVPQNLSASRPQDRQFILSSKKLLLSDSGFYLCACTDPRTQYFGPGTRLLVL.